Reported below is one TCR beta chain. The treatment was: oral pan-JAK inhibitor, 5-10 mg twice daily. This specimen comes from a study of CD8+ T cells in alopecia areata. At the level of the study: Twice a day, 5 to 10 mg of oral tofacitinib was administered to treated patients.

The CDR3 consists of 15 residues. Per the germline V gene, CDR1 is SGHTA and CDR2 is FQGNSA. V was cut by 4 bases and J by 1 base, with 13 bases left in between. Extraction of RNA preceded its reverse transcription into cDNA, which served as the sequencing template. Method: immunoSEQ multiplex PCR; TCRdb's copy keeps in-frame clones and lacks some. Of fewer than 250,000 clones in the sample, less than 45% were seen once. Sequences were derived from CD4+ T cells sorted from blood, sampled at roughly week 38, from a patient treated with tofacitinib. V is TRBV7-2 and J is TRBJ2-5; D possibly uses TRBD1 or TRBD2 (5 bases each). This sequence was found in a human donor with alopecia areata. The CDR3 DNA sequence: TGTGCCAGCAGCTATAACGGGGCCAGCCAAGAGACCCAGTACTTC. It codes for CASSYNGASQETQYF.